Listed below are T cell receptor beta chains from one sample, sequenced in a study of blood T cell repertoires in COVID-19. Sequencing was performed with immunoSEQ multiplex PCR; in TCRdb, only in-frame clones are kept and a portion is missing. The table has 180,000 or so clones, around 76% seen once. Sequenced input: peripheral blood. These receptors all stem from a woman between 65 and 79 years old with acute or convalescent COVID-19. Each CDR3 is given without its conserved first and last residue. A clone size is listed for some rows: how often the clone was seen (once, few, many), or a class if it is expanded.

CDR3 protein,V gene,CDR3 length,J gene,clone size
ASSLLFGAGLNTEAF,TRBV7-9,15,TRBJ1-1,.
ASSQDGPSIQGPDTQY,TRBV3-1/TRBV3-2,16,TRBJ2-3,.
ASSLVSWQGGEAF,TRBV5-6,13,TRBJ1-1,.
SVGGGLTDTQY,TRBV29-1,11,TRBJ2-3,.
ASSISPGGEKLF,TRBV9,12,TRBJ1-4,.
ASSIYGQGRYEQY,TRBV19,13,TRBJ2-7,.
ASSQPGKSGREDNEQF,TRBV3-1/TRBV3-2,16,TRBJ2-1,.
ASSSKDRGFSPLH,TRBV5-6,13,TRBJ1-6,once
AISESGQGNTEAF,TRBV10-3,13,TRBJ1-1,.
AGRGTGRYGYT,TRBV19,11,TRBJ1-2,.
SASYSSYNSPLH,TRBV20-1,12,TRBJ1-6,.
ASSSFMNTEAF,TRBV7-2,11,TRBJ1-1,.
ASSLIAGVLNQPQH,TRBV7-2,14,TRBJ1-5,.
ASSATSGNLGEQF,TRBV7-6,13,TRBJ2-1,.
ASSIDHYQPQH,TRBV19,11,TRBJ1-5,.
ASSDPGRTEAF,TRBV2,11,TRBJ1-1,.
ASSQVTGIGNEQF,TRBV14,13,TRBJ2-1,few
ASSWTRRGISDTQY,TRBV27,14,TRBJ2-3,.
ASSESLILHNEQF,TRBV10-1,13,TRBJ2-1,.
ASSYGGRGGGNTIY,TRBV6-5,14,TRBJ1-3,.
ASSLGQASTGELF,TRBV4-3,13,TRBJ2-2,.
ASSQAKDEGETQY,TRBV3-1/TRBV3-2,13,TRBJ2-5,.
AYGRVYEQY,TRBV2,9,TRBJ2-7,.
ASSLFGGANTGELF,TRBV27,14,TRBJ2-2,.
ASSGGSYNEQF,TRBV6-4,11,TRBJ2-1,few
ASSLGGVSYNSPLH,TRBV7-6,14,TRBJ1-6,.
ASSLGHSSYEQY,TRBV11-2,12,TRBJ2-7,.
ASSVGGGQGPSSGNTIY,TRBV9,17,TRBJ1-3,.
ASSDGQGARPLPEKLF,TRBV5-4,16,TRBJ1-4,.
ASSKFRGTQVY,TRBV21-1,11,TRBJ2-4,.
ASSQDWGVGANYGYT,TRBV4-1,15,TRBJ1-2,.
ASKQGPDEPTEAF,TRBV19,13,TRBJ1-1,.
ASSYSLTSGRARYEQF,TRBV6-2/TRBV6-3,16,TRBJ2-1,.
ASSSQGQWETQY,TRBV7-9,12,TRBJ2-5,.
ASSPPTGGITEAF,TRBV5-4,13,TRBJ1-1,few
AWSVQGQGVYT,TRBV30,11,TRBJ1-2,.
ASSLPTGGYGYT,TRBV5-4,12,TRBJ1-2,.
ATSRGRGGYQETQY,TRBV15,14,TRBJ2-5,.
ASSPRQGPDNSPLH,TRBV18,14,TRBJ1-6,.
ASSLSGGVVGEKLF,TRBV13,14,TRBJ1-4,.
ASSSDREETQY,TRBV5-1,11,TRBJ2-5,.
ASSASSTDTQY,TRBV9,11,TRBJ2-3,.
ATLASTPQETQY,TRBV21-1,12,TRBJ2-5,.